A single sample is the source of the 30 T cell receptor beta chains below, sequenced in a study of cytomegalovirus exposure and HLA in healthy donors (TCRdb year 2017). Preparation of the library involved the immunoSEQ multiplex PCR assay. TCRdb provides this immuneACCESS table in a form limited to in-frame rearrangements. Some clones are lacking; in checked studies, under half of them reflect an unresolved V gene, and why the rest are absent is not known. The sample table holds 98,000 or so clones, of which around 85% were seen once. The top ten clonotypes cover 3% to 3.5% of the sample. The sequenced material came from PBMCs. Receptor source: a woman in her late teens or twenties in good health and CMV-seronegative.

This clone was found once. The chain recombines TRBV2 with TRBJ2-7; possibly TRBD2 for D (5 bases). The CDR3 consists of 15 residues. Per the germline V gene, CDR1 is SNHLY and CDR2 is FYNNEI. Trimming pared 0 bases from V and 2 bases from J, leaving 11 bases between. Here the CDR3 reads CASSEAGERPYEQYF. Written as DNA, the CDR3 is TGTGCCAGCAGTGAAGCGGGAGAACGCCCCTACGAGCAGTACTTC.

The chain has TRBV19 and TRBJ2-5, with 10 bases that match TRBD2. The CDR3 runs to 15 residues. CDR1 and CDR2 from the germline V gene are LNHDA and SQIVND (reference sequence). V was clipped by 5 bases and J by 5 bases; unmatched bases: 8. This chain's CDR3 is CASSPGLAVEETQYF. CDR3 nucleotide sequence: TGTGCCAGTAGTCCAGGACTAGCGGTTGAGGAGACCCAGTACTTC.

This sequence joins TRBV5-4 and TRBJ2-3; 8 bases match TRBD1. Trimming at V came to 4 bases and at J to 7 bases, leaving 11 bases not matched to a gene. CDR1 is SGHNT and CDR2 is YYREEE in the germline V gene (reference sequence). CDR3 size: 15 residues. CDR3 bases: TGTGCCAGCAGCGCATCCGGGACAGGTTTGAATACGCAGTATTTT. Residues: CASSASGTGLNTQYF.

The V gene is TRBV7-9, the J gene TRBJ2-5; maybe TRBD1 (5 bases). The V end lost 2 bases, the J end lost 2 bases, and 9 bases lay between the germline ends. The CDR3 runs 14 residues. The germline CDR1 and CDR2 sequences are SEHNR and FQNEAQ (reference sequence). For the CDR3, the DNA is TGTGCCAGCAGCTTAATCCAGGGACAAGAGACCCAGTACTTC. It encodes CASSLIQGQETQYF. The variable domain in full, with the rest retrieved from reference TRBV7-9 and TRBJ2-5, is DTGVSQNPRHKITKRGQNVTFRCDPISEHNRLYWYRQTLGQGPEFLTYFQNEAQLEKSRLLSDRFSAERPKGSFSTLEIQRTEQGDSAMYLCASSLIQGQETQYFGPGTRLLVL.

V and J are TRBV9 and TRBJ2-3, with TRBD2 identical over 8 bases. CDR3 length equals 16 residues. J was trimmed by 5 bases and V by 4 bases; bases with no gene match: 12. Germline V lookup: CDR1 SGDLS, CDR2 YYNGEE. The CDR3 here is CASSPASGWGQDTQYF. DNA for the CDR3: TGTGCCAGCAGCCCGGCTAGCGGGTGGGGCCAAGATACGCAGTATTTT.

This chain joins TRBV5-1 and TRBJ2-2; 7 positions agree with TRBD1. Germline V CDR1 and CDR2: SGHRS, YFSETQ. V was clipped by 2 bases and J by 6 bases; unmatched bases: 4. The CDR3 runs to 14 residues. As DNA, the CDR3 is TGCGCCAGCAGCTTCGACAGGGCAGCCGGGGAGCTGTTTTTT. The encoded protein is CASSFDRAAGELFF.

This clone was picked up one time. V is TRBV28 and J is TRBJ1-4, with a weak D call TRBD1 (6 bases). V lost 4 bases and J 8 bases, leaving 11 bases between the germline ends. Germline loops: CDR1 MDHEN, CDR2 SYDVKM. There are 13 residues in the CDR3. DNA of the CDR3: TGTGCCAGCAGTTCACAGGGTTTGGAAAAACTGTTTTTT. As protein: CASSSQGLEKLFF.

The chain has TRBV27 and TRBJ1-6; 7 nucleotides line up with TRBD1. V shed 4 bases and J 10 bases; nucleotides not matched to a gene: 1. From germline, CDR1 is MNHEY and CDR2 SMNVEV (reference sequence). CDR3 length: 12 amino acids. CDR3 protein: CASSSGGSPLHF. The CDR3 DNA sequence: TGTGCCAGCAGTTCAGGGGGGTCACCCCTCCACTTT.

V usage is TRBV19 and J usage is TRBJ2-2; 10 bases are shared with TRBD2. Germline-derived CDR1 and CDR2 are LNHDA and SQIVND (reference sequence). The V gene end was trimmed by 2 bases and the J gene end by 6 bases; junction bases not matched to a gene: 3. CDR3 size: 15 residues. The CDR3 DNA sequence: TGTGCCAGTAGTATATCAGCGGGGGGGGCCGGGGAGCTGTTTTTT. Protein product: CASSISAGGAGELFF.

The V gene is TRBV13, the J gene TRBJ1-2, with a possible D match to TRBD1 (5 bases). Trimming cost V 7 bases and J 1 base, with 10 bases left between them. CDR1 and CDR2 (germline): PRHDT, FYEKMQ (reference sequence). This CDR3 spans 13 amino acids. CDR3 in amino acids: CASNSGGNYGYTF. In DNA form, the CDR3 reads TGTGCCAGCAACTCGGGGGGTAACTATGGCTACACCTTC.

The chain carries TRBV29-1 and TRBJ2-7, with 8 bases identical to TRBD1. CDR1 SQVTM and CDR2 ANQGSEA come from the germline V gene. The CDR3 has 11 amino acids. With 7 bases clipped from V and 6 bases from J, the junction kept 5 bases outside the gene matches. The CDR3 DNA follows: TGCAGCGCCAGAACAGGGGGCGAGCAGTACTTC. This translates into CSARTGGEQYF.

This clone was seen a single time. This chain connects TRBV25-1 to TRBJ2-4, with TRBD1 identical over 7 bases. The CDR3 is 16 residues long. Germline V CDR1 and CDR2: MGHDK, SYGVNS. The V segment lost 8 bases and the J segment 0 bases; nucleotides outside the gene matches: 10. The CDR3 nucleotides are TGTGCCAGCTCCCCTACAGGGGCCTCAGCCAAAAACATTCAGTACTTC. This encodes CASSPTGASAKNIQYF. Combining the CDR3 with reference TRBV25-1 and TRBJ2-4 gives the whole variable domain EADIYQTPRYLVIGTGKKITLECSQTMGHDKMYWYQQDPGMELHLIHYSYGVNSTEKGDLSSESTVSRIRTEHFPLTLESARPSHTSQYLCASSPTGASAKNIQYFGAGTRLSVL.

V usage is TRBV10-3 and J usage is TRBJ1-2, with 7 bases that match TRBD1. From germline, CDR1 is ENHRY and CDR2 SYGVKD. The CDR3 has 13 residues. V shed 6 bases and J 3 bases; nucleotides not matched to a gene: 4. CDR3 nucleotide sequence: TGTGCCATCAGCGGGACAGTAGACTATGGCTACACCTTC. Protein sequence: CAISGTVDYGYTF.

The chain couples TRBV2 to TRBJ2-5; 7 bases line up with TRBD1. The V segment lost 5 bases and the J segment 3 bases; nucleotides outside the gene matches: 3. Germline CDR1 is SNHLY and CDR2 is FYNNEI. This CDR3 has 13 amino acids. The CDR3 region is CASSRDRKETQYF. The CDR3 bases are TGTGCCAGCAGTAGGGACAGAAAAGAGACCCAGTACTTC.

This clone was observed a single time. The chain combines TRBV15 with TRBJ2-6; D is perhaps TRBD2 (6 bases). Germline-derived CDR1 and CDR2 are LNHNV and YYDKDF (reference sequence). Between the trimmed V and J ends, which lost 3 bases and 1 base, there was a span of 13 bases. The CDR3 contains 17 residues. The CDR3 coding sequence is TGTGCCACCAGCAGCGGGACTTCTAATTCTGGGGCCAACGTCCTGACTTTC. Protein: CATSSGTSNSGANVLTF.

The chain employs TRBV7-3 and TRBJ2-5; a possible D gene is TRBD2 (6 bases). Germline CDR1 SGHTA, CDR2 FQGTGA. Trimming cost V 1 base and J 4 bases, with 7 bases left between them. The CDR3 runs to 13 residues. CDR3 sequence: CASSLRRGETQYF. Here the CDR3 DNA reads TGTGCCAGCAGCTTAAGGCGGGGAGAGACCCAGTACTTC.

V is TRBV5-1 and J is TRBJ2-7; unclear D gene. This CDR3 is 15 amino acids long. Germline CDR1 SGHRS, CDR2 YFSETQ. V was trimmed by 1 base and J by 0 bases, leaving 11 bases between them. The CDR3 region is CASSLSSLSSYEQYF. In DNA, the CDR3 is TGCGCCAGCAGCTTGTCTTCGCTCAGCTCCTACGAGCAGTACTTC.

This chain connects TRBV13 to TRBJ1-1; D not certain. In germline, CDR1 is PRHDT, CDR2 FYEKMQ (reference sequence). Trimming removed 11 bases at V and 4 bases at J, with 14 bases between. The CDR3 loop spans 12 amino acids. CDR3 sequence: CASAGFRTEAFF. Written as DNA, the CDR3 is TGTGCCTCGGCGGGGTTTCGCACTGAAGCTTTCTTT.

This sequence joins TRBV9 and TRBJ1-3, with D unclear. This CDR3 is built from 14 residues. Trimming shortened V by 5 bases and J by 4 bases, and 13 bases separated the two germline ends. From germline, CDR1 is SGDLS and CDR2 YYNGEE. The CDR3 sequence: CASSNSRGGNTIYF. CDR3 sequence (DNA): TGTGCCAGCAGTAACAGCCGCGGGGGAAACACCATATATTTT.

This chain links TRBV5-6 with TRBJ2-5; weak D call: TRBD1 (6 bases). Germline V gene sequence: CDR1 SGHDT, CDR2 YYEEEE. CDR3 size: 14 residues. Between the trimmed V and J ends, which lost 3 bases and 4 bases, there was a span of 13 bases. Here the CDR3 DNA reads TGTGCCAGCAGCTCACAGGGCCGGGGAGAGACCCAGTACTTC. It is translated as CASSSQGRGETQYF.

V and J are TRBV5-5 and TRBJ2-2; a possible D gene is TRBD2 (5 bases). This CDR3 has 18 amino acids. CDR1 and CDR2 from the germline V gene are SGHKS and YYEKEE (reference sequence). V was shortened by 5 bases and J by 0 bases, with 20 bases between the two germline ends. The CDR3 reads CASSEGRRPSPNTGELFF. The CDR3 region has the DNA TGTGCCAGCAGTGAGGGTAGGCGCCCGAGTCCGAACACCGGGGAGCTGTTTTTT.

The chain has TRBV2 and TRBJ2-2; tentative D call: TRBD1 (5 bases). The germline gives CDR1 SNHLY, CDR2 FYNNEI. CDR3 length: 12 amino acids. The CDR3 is CAHKGVTGELFF. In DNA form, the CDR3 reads TGTGCTCACAAAGGGGTCACCGGGGAGCTGTTTTTT.

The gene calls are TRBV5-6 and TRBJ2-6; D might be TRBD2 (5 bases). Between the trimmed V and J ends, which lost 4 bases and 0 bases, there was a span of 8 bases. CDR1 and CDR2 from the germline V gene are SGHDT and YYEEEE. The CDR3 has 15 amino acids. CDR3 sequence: CASSLRDSGANVLTF. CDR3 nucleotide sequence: TGTGCCAGCAGCCTCCGGGACTCTGGGGCCAACGTCCTGACTTTC.

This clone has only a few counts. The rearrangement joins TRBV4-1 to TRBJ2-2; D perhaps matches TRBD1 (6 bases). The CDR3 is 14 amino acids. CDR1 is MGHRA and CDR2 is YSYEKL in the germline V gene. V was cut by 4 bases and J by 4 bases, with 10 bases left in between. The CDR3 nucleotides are TGCGCCAGCAGCCGCCAGGGGACCACCGGGGAGCTGTTTTTT. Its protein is CASSRQGTTGELFF.

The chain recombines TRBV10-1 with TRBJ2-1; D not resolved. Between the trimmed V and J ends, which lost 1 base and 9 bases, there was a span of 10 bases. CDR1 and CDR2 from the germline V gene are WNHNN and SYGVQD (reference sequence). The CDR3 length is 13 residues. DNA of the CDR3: TGCGCCAGCAGTGAGTTCTTCTCCAGTGAGCAGTTCTTC. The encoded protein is CASSEFFSSEQFF.

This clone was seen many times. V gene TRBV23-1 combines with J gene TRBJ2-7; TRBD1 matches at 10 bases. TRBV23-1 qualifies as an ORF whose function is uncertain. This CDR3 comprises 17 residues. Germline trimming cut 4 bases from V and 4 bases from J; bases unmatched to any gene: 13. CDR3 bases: TGCGCCAGCAGTCCTGCCACCCCGGGACAGGGGTGGTACGAGCAGTACTTC. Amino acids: CASSPATPGQGWYEQYF.

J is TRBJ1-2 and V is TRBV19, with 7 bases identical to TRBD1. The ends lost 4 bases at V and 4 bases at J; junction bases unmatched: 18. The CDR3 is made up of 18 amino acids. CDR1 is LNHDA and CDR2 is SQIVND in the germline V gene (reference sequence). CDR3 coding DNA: TGTGCCAGTAGTACCAACCCTACCAGACAGGGAACGGTCTATGGCTACACCTTC. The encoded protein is CASSTNPTRQGTVYGYTF.

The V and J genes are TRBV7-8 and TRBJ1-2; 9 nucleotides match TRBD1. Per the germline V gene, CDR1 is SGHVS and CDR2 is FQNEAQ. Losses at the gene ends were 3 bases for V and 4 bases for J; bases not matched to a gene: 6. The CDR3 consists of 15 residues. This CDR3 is CASSFGDRVTYGYTF. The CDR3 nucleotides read TGTGCCAGCAGCTTTGGGGACAGGGTGACCTATGGCTACACCTTC.

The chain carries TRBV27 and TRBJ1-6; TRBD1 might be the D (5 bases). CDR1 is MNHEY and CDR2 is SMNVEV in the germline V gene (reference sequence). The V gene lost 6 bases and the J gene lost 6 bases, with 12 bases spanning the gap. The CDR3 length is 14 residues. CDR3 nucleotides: TGTGCCAGCAGCTCCCAGGGTTTTAATTCACCCCTCCACTTT. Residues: CASSSQGFNSPLHF.

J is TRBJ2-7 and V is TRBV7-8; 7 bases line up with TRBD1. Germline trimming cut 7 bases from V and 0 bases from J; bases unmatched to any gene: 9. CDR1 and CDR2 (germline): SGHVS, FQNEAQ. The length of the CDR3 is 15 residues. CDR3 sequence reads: CASTQQGHPSYEQYF. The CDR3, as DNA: TGTGCCAGCACCCAACAGGGGCATCCCTCCTACGAGCAGTACTTC.